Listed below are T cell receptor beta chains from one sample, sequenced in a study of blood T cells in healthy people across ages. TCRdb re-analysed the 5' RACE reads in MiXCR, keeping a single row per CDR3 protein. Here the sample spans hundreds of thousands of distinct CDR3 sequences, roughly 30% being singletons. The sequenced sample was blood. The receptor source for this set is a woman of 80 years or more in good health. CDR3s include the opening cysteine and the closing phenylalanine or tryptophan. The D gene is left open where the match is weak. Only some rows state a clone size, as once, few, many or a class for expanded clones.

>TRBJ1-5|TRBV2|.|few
TGTGCCAGCAGTGACGGGGGGCAGGGTCAGCCCCAGCATTTT
CASSDGGQGQPQHF
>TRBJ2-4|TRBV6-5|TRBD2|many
TGTGCCAGCAGACGCGTTACCGGGACTAGTACCCTCATTCAGTACTTC
CASRRVTGTSTLIQYF
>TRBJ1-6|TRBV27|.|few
TGTGCCAGCAGTTTATATCCAGACTATAATTCACCCCTCCACTTT
CASSLYPDYNSPLHF
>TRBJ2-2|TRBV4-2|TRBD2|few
TGTGCCAGCAGACCCGGGGGGGAAGCCGGGGAGCTGTTTTTT
CASRPGGEAGELFF
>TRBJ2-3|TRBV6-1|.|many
TGTGCCAGCAGCCGACTGGACGGATTATCTAGCACAGATACGCAGTATTTT
CASSRLDGLSSTDTQYF
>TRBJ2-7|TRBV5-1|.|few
TGCGCCAGCAGCTCGGAACCCGGGACGAGGTACGAGCAGTACTTC
CASSSEPGTRYEQYF
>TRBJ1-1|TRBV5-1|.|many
TGCGCCAGCAGCCGGCTTACACCGGGGATCACTGAAGCTTTCTTT
CASSRLTPGITEAFF
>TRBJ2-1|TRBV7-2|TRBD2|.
TGTGCCAGCAGTTGGACTAGCGGGGGAAGGAATGAGCAGTTCTTC
CASSWTSGGRNEQFF
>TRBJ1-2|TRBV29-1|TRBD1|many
TGCAGCGTTGAATCAGGGGGAGGCTACACCTTC
CSVESGGGYTF
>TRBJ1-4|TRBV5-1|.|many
TGCGCCAGCAGCTCTCACTTAACTAATGAAAAACTGTTTTTT
CASSSHLTNEKLFF
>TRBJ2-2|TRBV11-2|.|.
TGTGCCAGCAGCCCGGCCGGAGGGGTGAACACCGGGGAGCTGTTTTTT
CASSPAGGVNTGELFF
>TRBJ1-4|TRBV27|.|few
TGTGCCAGCAGTTTAATCACGGGACCGGTAAAGGGGAAACTGTTTTTT
CASSLITGPVKGKLFF
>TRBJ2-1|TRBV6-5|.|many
TGTGCCAGCAGTTACAACGGAGCGGTGGGGAATGAGCAGTTCTTC
CASSYNGAVGNEQFF
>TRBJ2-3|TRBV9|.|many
TGTGCCAGCAGCGGACGACAGGTTTGGGCAGATACGCAGTATTTT
CASSGRQVWADTQYF
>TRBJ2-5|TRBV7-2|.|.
TGTGCCGGCAGCTTAGATCCTAGTCTGGGCGAGACCCAGTACTTC
CAGSLDPSLGETQYF
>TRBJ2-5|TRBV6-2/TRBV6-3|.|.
TGTGTCAGCAGTTGCTCGATACGTGAGGGCGGAGAGACCCAGTACTTC
CVSSCSIREGGETQYF
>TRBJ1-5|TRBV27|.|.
TGTGCCAGCAGTTTAGGGATGGGAGGCAATCAGCCCCAGCATTTT
CASSLGMGGNQPQHF
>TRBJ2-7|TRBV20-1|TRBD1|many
TGCAGTGCTAGGGACCCGACAGGGTCCTACGAGCAGTACTTC
CSARDPTGSYEQYF
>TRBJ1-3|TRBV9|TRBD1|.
TGTGCCAGCAGCGCTTACGGGACAGGGGGAAACACCATATATTTT
CASSAYGTGGNTIYF
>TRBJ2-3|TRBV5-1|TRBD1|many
TGCGCCAGCAGGGCAGGGGGAGCAGATACGCAGTATTTT
CASRAGGADTQYF
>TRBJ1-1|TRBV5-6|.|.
TGTGCCAGCAGCTTGGACCAGGGGTGGGGGACAAACACTGAAGCTTTCTTT
CASSLDQGWGTNTEAFF
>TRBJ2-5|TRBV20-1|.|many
TGCAGTGCTAGGGCGACTGTTCGGGAGACCCAGTACTTC
CSARATVRETQYF
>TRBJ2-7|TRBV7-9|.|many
TGTGCCAGCAGCTTGGTTCGCGGACTGGGGCCCTACGAGCAGTACTTC
CASSLVRGLGPYEQYF
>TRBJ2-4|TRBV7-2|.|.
TGTGCCAGCAGCTTAGTCGGGGACCAAAACATTCAGTACTTC
CASSLVGDQNIQYF
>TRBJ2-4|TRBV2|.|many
TGTGCCAGTGCAGGGCCGGGTAACATTCAGTACTTC
CASAGPGNIQYF
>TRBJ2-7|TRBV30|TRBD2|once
TGTGCCTGGGGCCCGGGACTAGCACACTACGAGCAGTACTTC
CAWGPGLAHYEQYF
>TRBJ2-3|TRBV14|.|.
TGTGCCAGCAGCCAAGTAAGCCGCGCTAGGAGTACAGATACGCAGTATTTT
CASSQVSRARSTDTQYF
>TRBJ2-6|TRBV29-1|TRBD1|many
TGCAGCGTTCGCCGGGACAGGGGCTCTGGGGCCAACGTCCTGACTTTC
CSVRRDRGSGANVLTF
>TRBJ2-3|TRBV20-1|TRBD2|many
TGCAGTGCTAGAGATCCGAGCGGGGGGGCTGATACGCAGTATTTT
CSARDPSGGADTQYF
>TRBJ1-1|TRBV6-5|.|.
TGTGCCAGCAGGACCGGGGGGGGGAACACTGAAGCTTTCTTT
CASRTGGGNTEAFF
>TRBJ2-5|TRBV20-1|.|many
TGCAGTGTGTACCCAGGGGGGGAAGAGACCCAGTACTTC
CSVYPGGEETQYF
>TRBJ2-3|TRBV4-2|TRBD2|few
TGTGCCAGCAGCCAGGGGACTAGCGGGGGGGCCACAGATACGCAGTATTTT
CASSQGTSGGATDTQYF
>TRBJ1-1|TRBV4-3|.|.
TGCGCCAGCAGCCAAGGGGGGACGTATAACACTGAAGCTTTCTTT
CASSQGGTYNTEAFF
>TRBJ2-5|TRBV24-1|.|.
TGTGCCACCAGTGGCGCAGGGCGGAACGAGACCCAGTACTTC
CATSGAGRNETQYF
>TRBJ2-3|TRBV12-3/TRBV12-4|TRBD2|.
TGTGCCAGCACCGTCACCCGGACTAGCGGGGGGTCAGATACGCAGTATTTT
CASTVTRTSGGSDTQYF
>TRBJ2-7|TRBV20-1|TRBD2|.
TGCAGTGCTAGAAAAGGGACTAGCGGGAGGAACGAGCAGTACTTC
CSARKGTSGRNEQYF
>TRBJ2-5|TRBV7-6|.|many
TGTGCCAGCAGCCCCCTGGGACGAGAGACCCAGTACTTC
CASSPLGRETQYF
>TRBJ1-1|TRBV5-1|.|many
TGCGCCAGCAGCTCACAGGGTGCGAACGCTGAAGCTTTCTTT
CASSSQGANAEAFF
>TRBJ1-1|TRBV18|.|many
TGTGCCAGCTCACCTACCTCCCGGGCCGCCCGAACTGAAGCTTTCTTT
CASSPTSRAARTEAFF
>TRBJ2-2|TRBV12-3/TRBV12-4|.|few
TGTGCCAGCACTTACCCTGGGGGGCGCCGTCCCGGGGAGCTGTTTTTT
CASTYPGGRRPGELFF
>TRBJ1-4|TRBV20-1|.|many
TGCAGTGCTAGAGATAACAGGTTGGGTGAAAAACTGTTTTTT
CSARDNRLGEKLFF
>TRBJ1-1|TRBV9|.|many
TGTGCCAGCAGCGAGGGGACGGGCAAGGCTTTCTTT
CASSEGTGKAFF
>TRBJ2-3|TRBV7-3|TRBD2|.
TGTGCCAGCAGCTTAAGGAATAGCGGGGGGGCAGCGGGAAGTCGCACAGATACGCAGTATTTT
CASSLRNSGGAAGSRTDTQYF
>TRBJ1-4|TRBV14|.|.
TGTGCCAGCAGCCAAGGAGGGTGGCATGAAAAACTGTTTTTT
CASSQGGWHEKLFF
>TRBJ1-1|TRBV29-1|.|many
TGCAGCGGGTTCAGGAACACTGAAGCTTTCTTT
CSGFRNTEAFF
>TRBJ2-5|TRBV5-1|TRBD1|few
TGCGCCAGCAGCTGGGGCGGACAGGGGAAGGGGGAGACCCAGTACTTC
CASSWGGQGKGETQYF
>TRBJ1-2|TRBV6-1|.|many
TGTGCCAGCAGTGAAGTTGGGGCTAACTATGGCTACACCTTC
CASSEVGANYGYTF
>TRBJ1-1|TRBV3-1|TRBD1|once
TGTGCCAGCAGCCAAGGGACAGGGTGGGGCACTGAAGCTTTCTTT
CASSQGTGWGTEAFF